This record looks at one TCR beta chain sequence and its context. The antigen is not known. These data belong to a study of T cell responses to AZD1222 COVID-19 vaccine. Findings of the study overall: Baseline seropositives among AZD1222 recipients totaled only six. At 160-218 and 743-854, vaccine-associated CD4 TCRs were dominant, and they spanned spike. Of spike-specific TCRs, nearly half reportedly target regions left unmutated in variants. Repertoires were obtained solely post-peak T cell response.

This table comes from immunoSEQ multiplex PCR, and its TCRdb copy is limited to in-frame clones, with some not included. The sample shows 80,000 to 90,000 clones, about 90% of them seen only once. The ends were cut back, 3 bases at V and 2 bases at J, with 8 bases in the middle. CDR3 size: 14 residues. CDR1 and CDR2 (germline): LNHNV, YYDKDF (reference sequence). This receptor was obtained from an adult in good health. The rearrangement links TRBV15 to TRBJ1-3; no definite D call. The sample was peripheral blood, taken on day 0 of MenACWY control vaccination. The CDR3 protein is CATSRKAAGNTIYF. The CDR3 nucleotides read TGTGCCACCAGCAGGAAAGCTGCTGGAAACACCATATATTTT.